Listed below are T cell receptor beta chains from one sample, sequenced in a study of brain metastases from non-small cell lung cancer. Produced via immunoSEQ multiplex PCR; TCRdb's table is partial and in-frame only. Among 2,500 to 3,000 clones listed, approximately 85% were seen once. The sample comprised primary lung tumor tissue. These receptor sequences come from a donor aged 40 or over with non-small cell lung cancer. CDR3s include the opening cysteine and the closing phenylalanine or tryptophan. Each record gives: D gene, clone size, J gene, V gene, CDR3 DNA, CDR3 protein. The D gene is left open where the match is weak. Clone size is shown for a subset of rows, as once, few, many or a class of expanded clone.

TRBD2	-	TRBJ2-3	TRBV13	TGTGCCAGCAGCACCCCTCTGTGGGCGGGAGGGAAGGGAGATACGCAGTATTTT	CASSTPLWAGGKGDTQYF
-	few	TRBJ2-5	TRBV27	TGTGCCAGCAGAAAAGAGACCCAGTACTTC	CASRKETQYF
-	few	TRBJ1-2	TRBV5-4	TGTGCCAGCAGCCCCGGATGGAACTATGGCTACACCTTC	CASSPGWNYGYTF
-	-	TRBJ1-2	TRBV10-3	TGTGCCATCAGAGAATCCAAGACCCCCGTCTATGGCTACACCTTC	CAIRESKTPVYGYTF
-	-	TRBJ1-5	TRBV7-2	TGTGCCAGCAGTTTCGACGTAGGGTCCAATCAGCCCCAGCATTTT	CASSFDVGSNQPQHF
-	-	TRBJ2-1	TRBV9	TGTGCCAGCAGCGTAATGTCAAGCTCCTACAATGAGCAGTTCTTC	CASSVMSSSYNEQFF
-	-	TRBJ2-2	TRBV4-3	TGCGCCAGCAGCCAAGGGAGGGGCGGGGAGCTGTTTTTT	CASSQGRGGELFF
-	-	TRBJ1-5	TRBV5-5	TGTGCCAGCAGCTCCTCCTCGGGGCGCAATCAGCCCCAGCATTTT	CASSSSSGRNQPQHF
-	-	TRBJ2-5	TRBV6-5	TGTGCCAGCGGGTATCAGGGAGAAGAAGAGACCCAGTACTTC	CASGYQGEEETQYF
-	-	TRBJ2-1	TRBV6-4	TGTGCCAGCAGTACCGGTATTTACGATGAGCAGTTCTTC	CASSTGIYDEQFF
TRBD2	-	TRBJ2-4	TRBV4-1	TGCGCCAGCAGCCAAGAGCGGCTAGCGGGAAGGGAAAACATTCAGTACTTC	CASSQERLAGRENIQYF
TRBD1	-	TRBJ2-1	TRBV6-4	TGTGCCAGCAGTCCTGGGACAGGGAGTGGTGGTGAGCAGTTCTTC	CASSPGTGSGGEQFF
-	-	TRBJ2-1	TRBV19	TGTGCCAGTAGTACCCGAGGGGAGGGGGCTAGCAATGAGCAGTTCTTC	CASSTRGEGASNEQFF
TRBD1	few	TRBJ2-2	TRBV7-2	TGTGCCAGCAGCTTAGATAAGGGGGCGGGCGGGGAGCTGTTTTTT	CASSLDKGAGGELFF
-	-	TRBJ1-3	TRBV7-2	TGTGCCAGCAGCACGGGACGAAGAAACACCATATATTTT	CASSTGRRNTIYF
-	-	TRBJ1-2	TRBV7-3	TGTGCCAGCAGCTTATCTGGTGAAGACTTGTCAGGCTACACCTTC	CASSLSGEDLSGYTF
-	few	TRBJ2-2	TRBV4-3	TGCGCCAGCAGCCAAGATGTGACCTACACCGGAGAGCTGTTTTTT	CASSQDVTYTGELFF
-	-	TRBJ1-3	TRBV3-1/TRBV3-2	TGTGCCAGCAGCCCCCTGGACCAGGGTGGAAACACCATATATTTT	CASSPLDQGGNTIYF
-	-	TRBJ1-1	TRBV19	TGTGCCAGTAGATGGGGCAGCATGAACACTGAAGCTTTCTTT	CASRWGSMNTEAFF
-	-	TRBJ2-5	TRBV15	TGTGCCACCAGCGGCTCGGGCTCTTTCCAAGAGACCCAGTACTTC	CATSGSGSFQETQYF
-	-	TRBJ2-7	TRBV28	TGTGCCAGCAGGTACACCAACTCCTACGAGCAGTACTTC	CASRYTNSYEQYF
TRBD1	-	TRBJ2-1	TRBV5-4	TGTGCCAGCAGCCCGAGGACAGGGTCCCACAATGAGCAGTTCTTC	CASSPRTGSHNEQFF
TRBD1	-	TRBJ1-2	TRBV3-1/TRBV3-2	TGTGCCAGCAGCCAAGGGGACAGACCTAACTATGGCTACACCTTC	CASSQGDRPNYGYTF
TRBD2	large	TRBJ2-1	TRBV5-6	TGTGCCAGCAGGTCTAGCGGGAGTGTATATGAGCAGTTCTTC	CASRSSGSVYEQFF
-	-	TRBJ2-3	TRBV4-3	TGCGCCAGCAGCCAACTCTCCGGGACTCTCACAGATACGCAGTATTTT	CASSQLSGTLTDTQYF
-	-	TRBJ2-5	TRBV5-4	TGTGCCAGCAGCTTTCCAGCGGCCTCGCAAGAGACCCAGTACTTC	CASSFPAASQETQYF
-	-	TRBJ1-5	TRBV28	TGTGCCAGCAACGTTGACAGGAGCAATCAGCCCCAGCATTTT	CASNVDRSNQPQHF
-	-	TRBJ2-7	TRBV4-3	TGCGCCAGCAGCCATGATTCATGGGGGGCCCCTGACGAGCAGTACTTC	CASSHDSWGAPDEQYF
TRBD1	few	TRBJ2-5	TRBV4-1	TGCGCCAGCAGCCAATACGGGGACAGGGCTCAAGAGACCCAGTACTTC	CASSQYGDRAQETQYF
-	once	TRBJ1-1	TRBV2	TGTGCCTGCGACTCGGACACTGAAGCTTTCTTT	CACDSDTEAFF
-	few	TRBJ2-2	TRBV5-6	TGTGCCAGCAGTCTGGGAGGTGGCGACACCGGGGAGCTGTTTTTT	CASSLGGGDTGELFF
-	-	TRBJ2-5	TRBV6-2/TRBV6-3	TGTGCCAGCAGTTACTCCCTAGTTGGGTTGGAGACCCAGTACTTC	CASSYSLVGLETQYF
TRBD2	-	TRBJ2-7	TRBV28	TGTGCCAGCAGTTTATTACTAGCGGGAGGTTCTTACTACGAGCAGTACTTC	CASSLLLAGGSYYEQYF
-	-	TRBJ2-2	TRBV11-3	TGTGCCAGCAGCCCAATGGCCGGGTCCGGGGAGCTGTTTTTT	CASSPMAGSGELFF
-	few	TRBJ1-1	TRBV4-2	TGTGCCAGCAGCCAAGAGCGGGGGCGAGGCACTGAAGCTTTCTTT	CASSQERGRGTEAFF
-	-	TRBJ2-2	TRBV27	TGTGCCAGCAGTTTGGAAGGGAGAGGCACCGGGGAGCTGTTTTTT	CASSLEGRGTGELFF
-	once	TRBJ2-1	TRBV24-1	TGTGCCACCAGTGATTTGGGAGCAGGAGAAAGCAATGAGCAGTTCTTC	CATSDLGAGESNEQFF
-	-	TRBJ2-3	TRBV12-3/TRBV12-4	TGTGCTAGCAGTTCAATTACAGATACGCAGTATTTT	CASSSITDTQYF
-	-	TRBJ2-5	TRBV5-5	TGTGCCAGCAGCTCTTCCACAGGGAAAGAGACCCAGTACTTC	CASSSSTGKETQYF